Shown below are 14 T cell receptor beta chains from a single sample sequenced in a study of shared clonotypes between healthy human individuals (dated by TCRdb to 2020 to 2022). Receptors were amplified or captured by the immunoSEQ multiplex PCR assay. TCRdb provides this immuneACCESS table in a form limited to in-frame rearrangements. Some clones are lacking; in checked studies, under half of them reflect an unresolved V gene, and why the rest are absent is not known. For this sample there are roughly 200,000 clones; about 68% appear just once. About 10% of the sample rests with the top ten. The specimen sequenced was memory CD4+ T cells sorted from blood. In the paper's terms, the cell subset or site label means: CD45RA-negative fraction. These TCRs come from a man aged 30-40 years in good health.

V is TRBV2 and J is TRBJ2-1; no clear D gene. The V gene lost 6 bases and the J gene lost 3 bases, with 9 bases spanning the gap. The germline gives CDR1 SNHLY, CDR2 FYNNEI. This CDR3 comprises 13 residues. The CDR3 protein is CASRDNDYNEQFF. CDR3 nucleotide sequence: TGTGCCAGCAGAGATAACGACTACAATGAGCAGTTCTTC.

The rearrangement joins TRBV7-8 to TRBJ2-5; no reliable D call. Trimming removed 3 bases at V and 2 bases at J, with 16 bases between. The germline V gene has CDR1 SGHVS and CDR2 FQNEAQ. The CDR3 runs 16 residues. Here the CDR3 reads CASSFPVLDFQETQYF. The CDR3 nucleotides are TGTGCCAGCAGCTTTCCGGTTCTAGATTTTCAAGAGACCCAGTACTTC.

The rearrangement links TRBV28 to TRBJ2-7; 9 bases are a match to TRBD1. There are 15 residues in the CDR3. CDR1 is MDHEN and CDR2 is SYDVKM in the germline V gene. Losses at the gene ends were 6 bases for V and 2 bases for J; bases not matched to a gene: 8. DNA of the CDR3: TGTGCCAGCAGGGGGGACAGGGAGGAAACCTACGAGCAGTACTTC. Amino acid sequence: CASRGDREETYEQYF.

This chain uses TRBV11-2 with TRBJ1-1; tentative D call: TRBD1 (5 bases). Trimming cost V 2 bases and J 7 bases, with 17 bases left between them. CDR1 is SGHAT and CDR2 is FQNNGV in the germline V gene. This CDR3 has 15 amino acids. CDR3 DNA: TGTGCCAGCAGCTTATATGTTCAGGGTCGAGGTGAAGCTTTCTTT. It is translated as CASSLYVQGRGEAFF.

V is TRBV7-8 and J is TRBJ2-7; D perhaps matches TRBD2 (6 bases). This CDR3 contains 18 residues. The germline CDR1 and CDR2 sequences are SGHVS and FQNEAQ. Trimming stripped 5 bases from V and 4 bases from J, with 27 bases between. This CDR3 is CASSPTRGKIQNFYEQYF. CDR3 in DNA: TGTGCCAGCAGCCCCACCCGCGGGAAGATCCAAAATTTTTACGAGCAGTACTTC. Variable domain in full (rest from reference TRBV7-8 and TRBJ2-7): GAGVSQSPRYKVAKRGQDVALRCDPISGHVSLFWYQQALGQGPEFLTYFQNEAQLDKSGLPSDRFFAERPEGSVSTLKIQRTQQEDSAVYLCASSPTRGKIQNFYEQYFGPGTRLTVT.

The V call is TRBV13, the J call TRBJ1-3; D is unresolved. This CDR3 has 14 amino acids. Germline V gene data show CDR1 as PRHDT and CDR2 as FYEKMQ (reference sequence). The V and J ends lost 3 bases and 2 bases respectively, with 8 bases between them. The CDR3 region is CASSFSQTGNTIYF. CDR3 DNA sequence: TGTGCCAGCAGCTTCTCCCAGACTGGAAACACCATATATTTT.

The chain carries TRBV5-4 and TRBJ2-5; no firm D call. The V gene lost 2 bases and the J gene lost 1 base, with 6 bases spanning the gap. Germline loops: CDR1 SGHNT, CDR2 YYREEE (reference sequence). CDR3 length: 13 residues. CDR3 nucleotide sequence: TGTGCCAGCAGCTTTGGAACCCAAGAGACCCAGTACTTC. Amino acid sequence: CASSFGTQETQYF.

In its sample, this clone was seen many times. The CDR3 here is CASSLSLAGATDTQYF. The CDR3 coding sequence is TGTGCCAGCAGCTTATCGTTGGCGGGAGCTACAGATACGCAGTATTTT. This chain joins TRBV7-6 and TRBJ2-3; TRBD2 agrees at 7 bases. Trimming at V came to 2 bases and at J to 3 bases, leaving 8 bases not matched to a gene. The germline gives CDR1 SGHVS, CDR2 FNYEAQ. This CDR3 is built from 16 residues. The whole variable domain, filled in from reference TRBV7-6 and TRBJ2-3, reads GAGVSQSPRYKVTKRGQDVALRCDPISGHVSLYWYRQALGQGPEFLTYFNYEAQQDKSGLPNDRFSAERPEGSISTLTIQRTEQRDSAMYRCASSLSLAGATDTQYFGPGTRLTVL.

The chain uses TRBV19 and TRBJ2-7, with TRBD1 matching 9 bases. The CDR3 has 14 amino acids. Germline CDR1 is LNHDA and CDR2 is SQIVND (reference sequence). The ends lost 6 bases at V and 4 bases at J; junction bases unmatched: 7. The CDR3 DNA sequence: TGTGCCAGTAGCATCGGGACAGGGCCGTACGAGCAGTACTTC. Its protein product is CASSIGTGPYEQYF.

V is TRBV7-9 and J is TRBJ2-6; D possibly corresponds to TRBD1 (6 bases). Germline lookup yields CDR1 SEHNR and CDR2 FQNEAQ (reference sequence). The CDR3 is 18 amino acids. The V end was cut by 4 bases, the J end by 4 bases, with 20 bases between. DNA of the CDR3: TGTGCCAGCAGCTCGGAACTACAACAGGGTACCGGGGCCAACGTCCTGACTTTC. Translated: CASSSELQQGTGANVLTF.

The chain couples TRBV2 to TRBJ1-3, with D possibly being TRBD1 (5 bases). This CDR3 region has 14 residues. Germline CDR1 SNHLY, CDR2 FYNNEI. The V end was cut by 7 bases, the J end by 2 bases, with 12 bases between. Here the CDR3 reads CASKEWTTGNTIYF. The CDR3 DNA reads TGTGCCAGCAAAGAATGGACAACTGGAAACACCATATATTTT.

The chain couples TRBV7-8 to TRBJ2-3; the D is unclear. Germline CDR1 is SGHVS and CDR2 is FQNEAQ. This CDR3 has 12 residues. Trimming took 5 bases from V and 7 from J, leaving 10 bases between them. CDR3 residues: CASSPSLNTQYF. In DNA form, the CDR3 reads TGTGCCAGCAGCCCGTCACTTAATACGCAGTATTTT.

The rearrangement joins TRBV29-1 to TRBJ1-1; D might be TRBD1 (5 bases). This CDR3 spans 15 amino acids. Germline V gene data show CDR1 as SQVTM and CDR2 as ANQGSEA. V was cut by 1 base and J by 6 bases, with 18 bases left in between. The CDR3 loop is CSVEGWRGVVSEAFF. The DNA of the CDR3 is TGCAGCGTTGAAGGCTGGCGGGGGGTAGTCTCTGAAGCTTTCTTT.

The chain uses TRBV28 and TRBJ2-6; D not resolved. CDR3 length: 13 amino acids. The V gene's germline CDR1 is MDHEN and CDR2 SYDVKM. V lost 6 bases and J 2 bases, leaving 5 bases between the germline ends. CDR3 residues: CASRLTGANVLTF. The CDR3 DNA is TGTGCCAGCAGGCTAACTGGGGCCAACGTCCTGACTTTC.